Listed below are T cell receptor beta chains from one sample, sequenced in a study of cytomegalovirus exposure and HLA in healthy donors. Some clones are missing from TCRdb's copy, which holds only in-frame ones; the method was immunoSEQ multiplex PCR. Here the sample table reports 80,000 to 100,000 clones. The sequencing sample was made of PBMCs. The source is a man aged 45-60 years in good health and CMV-seronegative. The CDR3 runs from the conserved cysteine through the conserved F or W. D genes are given only for firm matches.

>TRBJ1-3|TRBV19|-
CASSINSGNTIYF
TGTGCCAGTAGTATCAACTCTGGAAACACCATATATTTT
>TRBJ2-1|TRBV6-1|TRBD1
CASTVDRIYNEQFF
TGTGCCAGCACTGTGGACAGGATATACAATGAGCAGTTCTTC
>TRBJ2-1|TRBV9|TRBD2
CASSGTSGGGNEQFF
TGTGCCAGCAGCGGTACTAGCGGGGGTGGAAATGAGCAGTTCTTC
>TRBJ1-1|TRBV28|-
CASSFSGVTEAFF
TGTGCCAGCAGTTTTTCGGGGGTGACTGAAGCTTTCTTT
>TRBJ1-1|TRBV5-1|TRBD1
CASSLYGQGGMNTEAFF
TGCGCCAGCAGCTTGTATGGACAGGGTGGAATGAACACTGAAGCTTTCTTT
>TRBJ2-3|TRBV9|TRBD2
CASSVRISGGRTDTQYF
TGTGCCAGCAGCGTCCGCATTAGCGGGGGGCGGACAGATACGCAGTATTTT
>TRBJ2-7|TRBV7-9|TRBD2
CASSLATSGGALSYEQYF
TGTGCCAGCAGCTTAGCGACTAGCGGGGGAGCCCTGTCCTACGAGCAGTACTTC
>TRBJ1-1|TRBV11-2|TRBD1
CASRLLGQGPPEAFF
TGTGCCAGCAGATTACTAGGACAGGGACCCCCTGAAGCTTTCTTT
>TRBJ1-2|TRBV15|-
CATRKETGAYGYTF
TGTGCCACCAGGAAAGAGACAGGAGCCTATGGCTACACCTTC
>TRBJ2-3|TRBV6-5|-
CASSYTGGSTDTQYF
TGTGCCAGCAGTTACACGGGGGGCTCCACAGATACGCAGTATTTT
>TRBJ1-5|TRBV28|TRBD1
CASSPSTGDFSNQPQHF
TGTGCCAGCAGCCCATCCACAGGGGACTTCAGCAATCAGCCCCAGCATTTT
>TRBJ1-1|TRBV6-1|-
CASSEEQENTEAFF
TGTGCCAGCAGTGAAGAACAGGAGAACACTGAAGCTTTCTTT
>TRBJ1-6|TRBV4-1|TRBD1
CASSSGQGYNSPLHF
TGCGCCAGCAGCTCGGGACAGGGGTATAATTCACCCCTCCACTTT
>TRBJ1-4|TRBV27|-
CASSHTNEKLFF
TGTGCCAGCAGTCATACTAATGAAAAACTGTTTTTT
>TRBJ2-7|TRBV28|TRBD1
CASKIGTGVHEQYF
TGTGCCAGCAAAATCGGGACAGGGGTCCACGAGCAGTACTTC
>TRBJ2-1|TRBV5-1|TRBD2
CASSLLTSGYNEQFF
TGCGCCAGCAGCTTGTTAACTAGCGGGTACAATGAGCAGTTCTTC
>TRBJ1-5|TRBV7-9|TRBD1
CASSFGQGANQPQHF
TGTGCCAGCAGCTTCGGACAGGGGGCGAACCAGCCCCAGCATTTT
>TRBJ1-5|TRBV19|-
CASSTGQRPQHF
TGTGCCAGTAGTACCGGACAGAGGCCCCAGCATTTT